This entry concerns a single T cell receptor beta chain. Its antigen is not identified. The junction shows a germline mismatch at one end, possibly a read error. Expressed TCRB transcripts got sequenced, as all isolated RNA was reverse transcribed. The repertoire was sequenced with immunoSEQ multiplex PCR; TCRdb's copy has only in-frame clones and lacks some. The sample has hundreds of thousands of clones; 30% are singletons. The data stem from a study of beta chain features in type 1 diabetes. Looking at the study overall: The samples had about 110,000,000 sorted cells examined in all. Overall study results and limits: Patients and controls would share equally any PCR tilt toward shorter templates.

The receptor's source is a man younger than 35 in good health. The sample was naive CD4+ T cells from blood.

Here the CDR3 reads CASSLGQGAIGELFF. The CDR3 DNA is TGTGCTAGCAGCTTAGGACAGGGGGCCATCGGGGAGCTGTTTTTT. V usage is TRBV7-7 and J usage is TRBJ2-2; TRBD1 matches 11 bases. Germline V lookup: CDR1 SSHAT, CDR2 FNYEAQ (reference sequence). The CDR3 has 15 residues.